These T cell receptor beta chains were read from a single sample in a study of blood T cells in healthy people across ages. TCRdb analysed the 5' RACE reads with MiXCR anew, one entry per CDR3 protein. This sample has 950,000 to 1,200,000 distinct CDR3 sequences; 30% to 40% occur once, and the top ten carry 13%. The sequencing sample was made of blood. The source is a young man in good health. Both conserved end residues are part of each CDR3. D genes are given only for firm matches. Clone size appears in some rows only: once, few, many, or a class for an expanded clone.

TRBD2	17	few	TRBV5-1	TRBJ2-1	TGCGCCAGCAGCTTGGCCGTACGGGGGGGGGAGCACAATGAGCAGTTCTTC	CASSLAVRGGEHNEQFF
TRBD1	15	-	TRBV4-3	TRBJ2-1	TGCGCCAGCAGCCTCGGTGGGACAGTTCAGAATGAGCAGTTCTTC	CASSLGGTVQNEQFF
-	15	few	TRBV9	TRBJ2-1	TGTGCCAGCAGCGAGGTCCCAAGGGGATACAATGAGCAGTTCTTC	CASSEVPRGYNEQFF
TRBD1	16	few	TRBV4-1	TRBJ1-5	TGCGCCAGCAGGCGGGGACAGGAGTCCCTGGATCAGCCCCAGCATTTT	CASRRGQESLDQPQHF
-	13	-	TRBV11-2	TRBJ1-1	TGTGCCAGCAGCTCTAAACCCAACACTGAAGCTTTCTTT	CASSSKPNTEAFF
TRBD2	16	-	TRBV11-2	TRBJ2-7	TGTGCCAGCAGCTCCGGACTAGCGGCCTCCTACAATGAGCAGTACTTC	CASSSGLAASYNEQYF
-	13	many	TRBV12-3/TRBV12-4	TRBJ1-2	TGTGCCAGCAGTCCTACAGAATTCTATGGCTACACCTTC	CASSPTEFYGYTF
-	15	-	TRBV3-1	TRBJ2-3	TGTGCCAGCAGCCAAGATAAAGCGCCGGTAGATACGCAGTATTTT	CASSQDKAPVDTQYF
-	15	-	TRBV5-1	TRBJ1-2	TGCGCCAGCAGCTTGGGGACGGTCGCTAACTATGGCTACACCTTC	CASSLGTVANYGYTF
TRBD1	16	few	TRBV20-1	TRBJ1-5	TGCAGTGCTAGGACCGGGACAGGGTGGGGCAATCAGCCCCAGCATTTT	CSARTGTGWGNQPQHF
TRBD1	12	many	TRBV12-3/TRBV12-4	TRBJ2-5	TGTGCCAGCAGACAGGGGTTGGAGACCCAGTACTTC	CASRQGLETQYF
TRBD1	14	-	TRBV20-1	TRBJ1-5	TGCAGTGCTTCGAGGGGGCCACCAGATCAGCCCCAGCATTTT	CSASRGPPDQPQHF
-	16	few	TRBV12-3/TRBV12-4	TRBJ1-1	TGTGCCAGCAGTTTACGGGGGACTGAGATGAACACTGAAGCTTTCTTT	CASSLRGTEMNTEAFF
-	21	-	TRBV4-2	TRBJ1-5	TGTGCCAGCAGCCAAGATCTTTTATCACGGACCCAGGGTGTTAGCAATCAGCCCCAGCATTTT	CASSQDLLSRTQGVSNQPQHF
-	12	-	TRBV2	TRBJ2-1	TGTGCCAGCAGTGAATCAAGGGTTGAGCAGTTCTTC	CASSESRVEQFF
-	13	few	TRBV18	TRBJ2-3	TGTGCCAGCTCACCCCCAGTCACAGATACGCAGTATTTT	CASSPPVTDTQYF
-	12	few	TRBV20-1	TRBJ1-5	TGCAGTGTTAAAGGAGGGAATCAGCCCCAGCATTTT	CSVKGGNQPQHF
-	14	once	TRBV13	TRBJ2-3	TGTGCCAGCAGCTCCGGGGGGCGCGTAGATACGCAGTATTTT	CASSSGGRVDTQYF
TRBD2	14	-	TRBV20-1	TRBJ2-2	TGCAGTGCTTGGACTAGCGAGAACACCGGGGAGCTGTTTTTT	CSAWTSENTGELFF
-	16	-	TRBV7-2	TRBJ2-1	TGTGCCAGCAGCTTATTCGAACAAGTCCTCTACAATGAGCAGTTCTTC	CASSLFEQVLYNEQFF
-	16	few	TRBV5-1	TRBJ1-1	TGCGCCAGCAGCTTGGGGCCACAGGGTATCGGCACTGAAGCTTTCTTT	CASSLGPQGIGTEAFF
TRBD1	15	few	TRBV7-9	TRBJ1-2	TGTGCCAGCAGCTTGGGGGACAGGGAATTGTATGGCTACACCTTC	CASSLGDRELYGYTF
-	13	-	TRBV4-3	TRBJ2-1	TGCGCCAGCTCCTCCCCAACCGGGGGACCGCAGTTCTTC	CASSSPTGGPQFF
-	16	-	TRBV6-5	TRBJ2-1	TGTGCCAGCAGTTACTCGCCAGGGAGGAGATACAATGAGCAGTTCTTC	CASSYSPGRRYNEQFF
-	15	-	TRBV7-2	TRBJ2-1	TGTGCCAGCAGCTTAGTCGGGGAGCCCTACAATGAGCAGTTCTTC	CASSLVGEPYNEQFF
-	15	-	TRBV6-2/TRBV6-3	TRBJ1-1	TGTACCAGCAGTTATCGGACTGGATATAAACGTGAAGCTTTCTTT	CTSSYRTGYKREAFF
-	13	-	TRBV30	TRBJ1-1	TGTGCCTGGAACCCCGATGCGAACACTGAAGCTTTCTTT	CAWNPDANTEAFF
-	15	-	TRBV5-6	TRBJ2-7	TGTGCCAGCAGCCGGGGAGCCTACCCTCCCTACGAGCAGTACTTC	CASSRGAYPPYEQYF
-	16	few	TRBV12-3/TRBV12-4	TRBJ2-2	TGTGCCAGCAGTTTATCCCGGGCGGTATGGACCGGGGAGCTGTTTTTT	CASSLSRAVWTGELFF
-	17	few	TRBV5-6	TRBJ1-1	TGTGCCAGCAGCTTGGCCGGGGGAGAATACCGCGTCGCTGAAGCTTTCTTT	CASSLAGGEYRVAEAFF
-	14	few	TRBV20-1	TRBJ1-5	TGCAGTGCTGGAGGGTTTGCCGAGAATCAGCCCCAGCATTTT	CSAGGFAENQPQHF
TRBD1	16	few	TRBV7-2	TRBJ2-4	TGTGCCAGCAGCTTAGGGACAGGGAATACCAAAAACATTCAGTACTTC	CASSLGTGNTKNIQYF
TRBD2	19	-	TRBV4-3	TRBJ2-7	TGCGCCAGCAGCCAAGATGGTTGGGCTAGCGGGGACATATACAATGAGCAGTACTTC	CASSQDGWASGDIYNEQYF
-	13	many	TRBV7-2	TRBJ1-4	TGTGCCAGCAGCTTAGGTGCCAATGAAAAACTGTTTTTT	CASSLGANEKLFF
-	13	few	TRBV18	TRBJ2-7	TGTGCCAGGTCCAATAGGGGAACCTACGAGCAGTACTTC	CARSNRGTYEQYF
-	15	few	TRBV3-1	TRBJ2-1	TGTGCCAGCAGCCAAGACCGGGAAGGGGACAATGAGCAGTTCTTC	CASSQDREGDNEQFF
-	17	-	TRBV7-2	TRBJ1-2	TGTGCCAGCAGCTTAAGTTCGGGGGGGACTAAAAACTATGGCTACACCTTC	CASSLSSGGTKNYGYTF
-	15	few	TRBV7-9	TRBJ1-5	TGTGCCAGCAGCTCTACAGCCGAGAGCAATCAGCCCCAGCATTTT	CASSSTAESNQPQHF
-	13	few	TRBV6-1	TRBJ1-2	TGTGCCAGCAGTGGCAGGGATCTTAACGGCTACACCTTC	CASSGRDLNGYTF
-	16	-	TRBV7-8	TRBJ2-3	TGTGCCAGCAGCTTAGAGGGGCGGGGAGCCACAGATACGCAGTATTTT	CASSLEGRGATDTQYF
TRBD2	15	-	TRBV4-2	TRBJ2-1	TGTGCCAGCAGCCAAGTAGCGGGGCAATACAATGAGCAGTTCTTC	CASSQVAGQYNEQFF
-	13	-	TRBV4-3	TRBJ1-2	TGCGCCAGCAGCCATGGAGGCAGGGACGGCTACACCTTC	CASSHGGRDGYTF
-	16	-	TRBV4-1	TRBJ1-2	TGCGCCAGCAGCCAAGTTGGGGGGGTTTCTAACTATGGCTACACCTTC	CASSQVGGVSNYGYTF
-	14	-	TRBV6-6	TRBJ1-1	TGTGCCAGCAGCCAACAGGGCCCAGGGACTGAAGCTTTCTTT	CASSQQGPGTEAFF
-	16	-	TRBV14	TRBJ2-3	TGTGCCAGCAGCCAAGAGAGGGGCAGGGTTGAAGATACGCAGTATTTT	CASSQERGRVEDTQYF
TRBD1	15	few	TRBV9	TRBJ1-2	TGTGCCAGCAGTCGTACCGGGACAGGAGACTATGGCTACACCTTC	CASSRTGTGDYGYTF
-	16	few	TRBV10-3	TRBJ1-5	TGTGCCATCAGTGACGATACAGGGTATGGATATCAGCCCCAGCATTTT	CAISDDTGYGYQPQHF
-	13	-	TRBV9	TRBJ1-4	TGTGCCAGCAGCGGGACCTCTGGGGAAAAACTGTTTTTT	CASSGTSGEKLFF
-	12	few	TRBV4-3	TRBJ1-2	TGCGCCAGCAGCCATGAGAGTTATGGCTACACCTTC	CASSHESYGYTF
-	14	-	TRBV20-1	TRBJ2-3	TGCAGTGCTACAGACAGGAGCGGCACAGATACGCAGTATTTT	CSATDRSGTDTQYF
TRBD1	13	-	TRBV5-1	TRBJ2-1	TGCGCCAGCAGCGTCTTACAGGGGAATGAGCAGTTCTTC	CASSVLQGNEQFF
-	14	-	TRBV6-4	TRBJ1-1	TGTGCCAGCAGCGCATCGACCGGGAACACTGAAGCTTTCTTT	CASSASTGNTEAFF
-	16	-	TRBV7-8	TRBJ2-3	TGTGCCAGCAGCTTTGCACGTAAGGGTAGCACAGATATGCAGTATTTT	CASSFARKGSTDMQYF
-	15	once	TRBV18	TRBJ1-4	TGTGCCAGCTCACCTGCGACCTTTCGAAAAGAAAAACTGTTTTTT	CASSPATFRKEKLFF